Following are 13 T cell receptor beta chains from one sample sequenced in a study of blood T cell repertoires in COVID-19. Clones were read by immunoSEQ multiplex PCR, and TCRdb kept only the in-frame ones, dropping some. This sample has about 300,000 clones, with 75% to 90% found just once. Source material: peripheral blood. All receptors derive from a man aged 35 to 55 with acute or convalescent COVID-19.

The chain is built from TRBV6-6 and TRBJ1-1, with D tentatively TRBD1 (5 bases). The CDR3 extends over 15 amino acids. V was shortened by 2 bases and J by 5 bases, with 15 bases between the two germline ends. Germline assignment: CDR1 MNHNY and CDR2 SVGAGI (reference sequence). CDR3 residues: CASSYPLAGGTEAFF. CDR3 sequence (DNA): TGTGCCAGCAGTTACCCCCTGGCCGGGGGAACTGAAGCTTTCTTT.

The chain couples TRBV3-1 (or the pseudogene TRBV3-2) to TRBJ2-1; TRBD2 aligns across 11 bases. The germline V gene encodes CDR1 LGHDT and CDR2 YNNKEL (reference sequence). The CDR3 loop spans 17 amino acids. V was pared by 0 bases and J by 9 bases, with 10 bases of the junction left unmatched. The CDR3 sequence is CASSQEGTSGGWGEQFF. For the CDR3, the DNA is TGTGCCAGCAGCCAAGAGGGCACTAGCGGGGGTTGGGGTGAGCAGTTCTTC.

This clone came up once. The chain is built from TRBV10-3 and TRBJ1-5, with 10 bases lining up with TRBD1. Germline CDR1 ENHRY, CDR2 SYGVKD. The CDR3 has 15 residues. V lost 2 bases and J lost 5; bases outside the gene matches: 3. In DNA, the CDR3 is TGTGCCATCAGTGAGGACAGGGGGCTCTATCAGCCCCAGCATTTT. It is translated as CAISEDRGLYQPQHF.

The chain is built from TRBV5-8 and TRBJ1-1; D is undetermined. Trimming cost V 4 bases and J 0 bases, with 16 bases left between them. In germline, CDR1 is SGHTS, CDR2 YDEGEE. This CDR3 is built from 16 residues. The CDR3 reads CASSARGIQLNTEAFF. CDR3 nucleotide sequence: TGTGCCAGCAGCGCCCGAGGGATCCAATTGAACACTGAAGCTTTCTTT.

The chain carries TRBV5-4 and TRBJ1-2; D gene ambiguous. CDR3 length: 14 residues. Germline values: CDR1 SGHNT, CDR2 YYREEE (reference sequence). V dropped 1 base and J dropped 5 bases, with 12 bases sitting between them. CDR3 DNA sequence: TGTGCCAGCAGCTTGAGGTACAGCCTTTATGGCTACACCTTC. As protein: CASSLRYSLYGYTF. Variable domain in full (rest from reference TRBV5-4 and TRBJ1-2): ETGVTQSPTHLIKTRGQQVTLRCSSQSGHNTVSWYQQALGQGPQFIFQYYREEENGRGNFPPRFSGLQFPNYSSELNVNALELDDSALYLCASSLRYSLYGYTFGSGTRLTVV.

This clone has just a few counts. The CDR3 region is CASTGQGVLYGYTF. The CDR3 region has the DNA TGTGCCAGCACCGGCCAGGGTGTTCTCTATGGCTACACCTTC. This chain connects TRBV6-5 to TRBJ1-2, with a tentative D call TRBD1 (5 bases). This CDR3 comprises 14 residues. CDR1 is MNHEY and CDR2 is SVGAGI in the germline V gene. Trimming pared 7 bases from V and 4 bases from J, leaving 16 bases between.

Details on this clone: A junction boundary mismatches the germline segment, possibly from a read error. V is TRBV2 and J is TRBJ1-1; no clear D gene. The germline V gene has CDR1 SNHLY and CDR2 FYNNEI. The CDR3 contains 16 residues. CDR3 in amino acids: CASSESETHRNIEAFF. The DNA of the CDR3 is TGTGCCAGCAGTGAATCGGAGACGCATCGGAACATTGAAGCTTTCTTT.

The V gene is TRBV5-8, the J gene TRBJ1-2; TRBD1 agrees at 8 bases. This CDR3 contains 13 residues. J was trimmed by 8 bases and V by 9 bases; bases with no gene match: 12. Germline loops: CDR1 SGHTS, CDR2 YDEGEE. In DNA form, the CDR3 reads TGTGCCACCGCGACAGGGGAGATAGGAGGCTACACCTTC. It translates to CATATGEIGGYTF.

The chain is built from TRBV7-2 and TRBJ2-7, with a tentative D call TRBD1 (6 bases). Germline V gene lookup returns CDR1 SGHTA and CDR2 FQGNSA. This CDR3 spans 12 amino acids. The V and J ends lost 4 bases and 11 bases respectively, with 15 bases between them. The CDR3 loop is CASSSRTGLKYF. In DNA, the CDR3 is TGTGCCAGCAGCTCAAGAACAGGGCTCAAGTACTTC.

The chain has TRBV10-3 and TRBJ2-1; 12 bases align to TRBD1. Germline assignment: CDR1 ENHRY and CDR2 SYGVKD. The CDR3 totals 16 residues. The V and J ends lost 4 bases and 7 bases, in that order; junction bases with no gene match: 8. For the CDR3, the DNA is TGTGCCATCAGTGGGCCGGGACAGGGGGCTTGGAATGAGCAGTTCTTC. It specifies CAISGPGQGAWNEQFF.

CDR3 amino acids: CASSPRVGNTIYF. DNA of the CDR3: TGTGCCAGCAGCCCCAGGGTGGGAAACACCATATATTTT. This chain uses TRBV7-3 with TRBJ1-3; TRBD1 might be the D (5 bases). The CDR3 covers 13 residues. Trimming removed 5 bases from V and 4 bases from J, with 9 bases in between. CDR1 SGHTA and CDR2 FQGTGA come from the germline V gene. Complete variable domain (other parts from reference TRBV7-3 and TRBJ1-3): GAGVSQTPSNKVTEKGKYVELRCDPISGHTALYWYRQSLGQGPEFLIYFQGTGAADDSGLPNDRFFAVRPEGSVSTLKIQRTERGDSAVYLCASSPRVGNTIYFGEGSWLTVV.

This clone occurred a few times. The chain employs TRBV2 and TRBJ2-7, with D possibly matching TRBD1 (5 bases). CDR1 and CDR2 from the germline V gene are SNHLY and FYNNEI. The V end lost 6 bases, the J end lost 4 bases, and 19 bases lay between the germline ends. The CDR3 has 15 amino acids. The CDR3 sequence: CASRAQGKSTYEQYF. The CDR3 bases are TGTGCCAGCAGGGCGCAGGGTAAATCGACGTACGAGCAGTACTTC.

The V gene is TRBV19, the J gene TRBJ1-5; the match to TRBD1 covers 8 bases. Germline CDR1 LNHDA, CDR2 SQIVND (reference sequence). The V gene end was trimmed by 4 bases and the J gene end by 1 base; junction bases not matched to a gene: 3. This CDR3 comprises 15 residues. The CDR3 loop is CASSNRGGSNQPQHF. The CDR3, as DNA: TGTGCCAGTAGTAACAGGGGGGGGAGCAATCAGCCCCAGCATTTT.